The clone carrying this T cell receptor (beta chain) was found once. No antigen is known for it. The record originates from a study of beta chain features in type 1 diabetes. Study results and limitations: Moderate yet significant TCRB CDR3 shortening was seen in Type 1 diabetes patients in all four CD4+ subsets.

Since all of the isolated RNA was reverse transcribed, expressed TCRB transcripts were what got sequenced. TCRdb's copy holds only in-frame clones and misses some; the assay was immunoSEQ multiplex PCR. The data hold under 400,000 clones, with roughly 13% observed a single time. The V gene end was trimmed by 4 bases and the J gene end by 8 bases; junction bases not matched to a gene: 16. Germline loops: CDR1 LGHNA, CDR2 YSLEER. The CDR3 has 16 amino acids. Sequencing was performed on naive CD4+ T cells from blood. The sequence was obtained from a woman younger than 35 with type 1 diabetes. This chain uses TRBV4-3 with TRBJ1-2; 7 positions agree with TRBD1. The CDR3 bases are TGCGCCAGCAGCCGGACAGGAGGGATCAGGACGCCCGGCTACACCTTC. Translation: CASSRTGGIRTPGYTF.